A single sample gave rise to the 17 T cell receptor beta chains below, sequenced in a study of shared clonotypes between healthy human individuals. Using immunoSEQ multiplex PCR, the repertoire was profiled, and TCRdb retains in-frame clones only, with some absent. The profile shows 2 million or so clones, about 95% of them singletons. Material for sequencing was naive CD4+ T cells sorted from blood. Subset indicated: CD45RA+ positively selected. These receptors all stem from a man between 18 and 29 years old in good health.

V gene TRBV19 combines with J gene TRBJ1-2; TRBD1 aligns across 7 bases. V dropped 5 bases and J dropped 4; count of bases not matched to a gene: 13. The germline V gene encodes CDR1 LNHDA and CDR2 SQIVND (reference sequence). CDR3 length: 16 amino acids. Here the CDR3 reads CASSPTRGQGSYGYTF. CDR3 coding DNA: TGTGCCAGTAGTCCAACGAGGGGGCAAGGGAGCTATGGCTACACCTTC.

This clone has only a few counts. Within the sample, other DNA sequences also encode this same CDR3. CDR3 residues: CASSPPGDTEAFF. The CDR3 DNA reads TGTGCCAGCTCACCGCCGGGGGACACTGAAGCTTTCTTT. The chain links TRBV18 to TRBJ1-1; D is perhaps TRBD1 (5 bases). The CDR3 contains 13 residues. CDR1 and CDR2 from the germline V gene are KGHSH and LQKENI. Trimming shortened V by 3 bases and J by 3 bases, and 8 bases separated the two germline ends.

This rearrangement joins TRBV19 to TRBJ1-5, with a tentative D call TRBD1 (6 bases). V lost 6 bases to trimming and J lost 2 bases, with 11 bases between them. CDR1 is LNHDA and CDR2 is SQIVND in the germline V gene (reference sequence). The length of the CDR3 is 14 residues. The CDR3: CASSGHRGNQPQHF. In nucleotides, the CDR3 is TGTGCCAGTAGCGGTCACAGGGGCAATCAGCCCCAGCATTTT.

This sequence joins TRBV6-4 and TRBJ2-3, with a possible D match to TRBD2 (5 bases). Germline V gene data show CDR1 as MRHNA and CDR2 as SNTAGT. Trimming removed 8 bases from V and 0 bases from J, with 15 bases in between. The CDR3 extends over 15 amino acids. CDR3 sequence: CASGGEVRSTDTQYF. Written as DNA, the CDR3 is TGTGCCAGCGGAGGAGAGGTTAGGAGCACAGATACGCAGTATTTT.

In its sample, this clone was seen once. The sample holds other DNA sequences that translate to the same CDR3. The chain joins TRBV5-1 to TRBJ1-4; D may be TRBD1 (6 bases). This CDR3 is 15 amino acids long. V was clipped by 0 bases and J by 5 bases, with 11 bases between them. From germline, CDR1 is SGHRS and CDR2 YFSETQ. The CDR3 nucleotides read TGCGCCAGCAGCTTGGGCGGGGGCACGAATGAAAAACTGTTTTTT. Encoded protein: CASSLGGGTNEKLFF.

The chain recombines TRBV18 with TRBJ1-4, with D hard to call. Trimming removed 6 bases from V and 0 bases from J, with 5 bases in between. The CDR3 consists of 13 residues. Germline V gene data show CDR1 as KGHSH and CDR2 as LQKENI. The CDR3 DNA reads as TGTGCCAGCTCGGTTGCAACTAATGAAAAACTGTTTTTT. It codes for CASSVATNEKLFF.

The rearrangement uses TRBV2 and TRBJ2-6; D may match TRBD1 or TRBD2 (5 bases each). Germline V gene sequence: CDR1 SNHLY, CDR2 FYNNEI. V lost 9 bases and J lost 0, with 15 bases in between. The CDR3 has 16 residues. The CDR3 here is CARAPGRSSGANVLTF. CDR3 in DNA: TGTGCCAGGGCACCGGGACGGAGCTCTGGGGCCAACGTCCTGACTTTC.

The rearrangement joins TRBV28 to TRBJ1-5, with 9 bases that match TRBD1. The CDR3 extends over 16 amino acids. Per the germline V gene, CDR1 is MDHEN and CDR2 is SYDVKM. Trimming took 5 bases from V and 7 from J; bases not matched to a gene: 12. As DNA, the CDR3 is TGTGCCAGCAGTCCCTCGGGACAGGGAAGCGTACAGCCCCAGCATTTT. Encoded protein: CASSPSGQGSVQPQHF.

This clone is a singleton in its sample. This sequence joins TRBV28 and TRBJ1-5; D is perhaps TRBD1 (5 bases). The germline V gene encodes CDR1 MDHEN and CDR2 SYDVKM. The V and J ends lost 7 bases and 7 bases respectively, with 11 bases between them. The CDR3 extends over 12 amino acids. CDR3 region: CASNRGGQPQHF. The CDR3 nucleotides are TGTGCCAGCAACCGGGGGGGACAGCCCCAGCATTTT.

The chain uses TRBV7-9 and TRBJ1-5; TRBD1 agrees at 9 bases. V lost 5 bases to trimming and J lost 3 bases; unmatched junction nucleotides: 8. Germline values: CDR1 SEHNR, CDR2 FQNEAQ (reference sequence). The CDR3 spans 16 residues. CDR3 loop: CASSRSGQGSNQPQHF. CDR3 nucleotides: TGTGCCAGCAGCAGATCGGGACAGGGCTCCAATCAGCCCCAGCATTTT.

The rearrangement uses TRBV11-2 and TRBJ2-7; no firm D call. Germline V gene sequence: CDR1 SGHAT, CDR2 FQNNGV. The length of the CDR3 is 14 residues. Trimming pared 4 bases from V and 6 bases from J, leaving 16 bases between. The DNA for the CDR3 is TGTGCCAGCAGCTCCACACGTTGGGTGGGCGAGCAGTACTTC. Protein sequence: CASSSTRWVGEQYF.

The rearrangement joins TRBV19 to TRBJ1-2; D is possibly TRBD1 (5 bases). The germline CDR1 and CDR2 sequences are LNHDA and SQIVND (reference sequence). The V end lost 5 bases, the J end lost 0 bases, and 13 bases lay between the germline ends. This CDR3 is built from 15 residues. The CDR3 is CASSGGRIANYGYTF. DNA of the CDR3: TGTGCCAGTAGTGGGGGTCGAATAGCTAACTATGGCTACACCTTC.

The gene calls are TRBV19 and TRBJ2-7; D is possibly TRBD2 (6 bases). Germline V gives CDR1 LNHDA, CDR2 SQIVND (reference sequence). The CDR3 consists of 14 residues. The germline V and J ends were trimmed by 4 bases and 2 bases, with 12 bases remaining between them. CDR3 residues: CASSTQGGAYEQYF. As DNA, the CDR3 is TGTGCCAGTAGTACTCAGGGAGGTGCCTACGAGCAGTACTTC.

The V call is TRBV10-3, the J call TRBJ1-4; possibly TRBD1 for D (5 bases). From germline, CDR1 is ENHRY and CDR2 SYGVKD. The CDR3 is 15 residues long. The V gene lost 6 bases and the J gene lost 5 bases, with 16 bases spanning the gap. Here the CDR3 reads CAISAGDSSNEKLFF. The DNA for the CDR3 is TGTGCCATCAGCGCCGGAGACAGTTCCAATGAAAAACTGTTTTTT.

V usage is TRBV5-8 and J usage is TRBJ1-5; D not resolved. V shed 1 base and J shed 4 bases, with 9 bases lying between them. The CDR3 sequence is 14 residues long. Per the germline V gene, CDR1 is SGHTS and CDR2 is YDEGEE. The CDR3 is CASSLYQFNQPQHF. DNA of the CDR3: TGTGCCAGCAGCTTGTACCAGTTTAATCAGCCCCAGCATTTT.

This sequence joins TRBV7-9 and TRBJ1-1; D uncertain. CDR1 and CDR2 (germline): SEHNR, FQNEAQ (reference sequence). The germline V and J ends were trimmed by 5 bases and 5 bases, with 12 bases remaining between them. This CDR3 has 13 residues. CDR3 loop: CASSPLEGTEAFF. Written as DNA, the CDR3 is TGTGCCAGCAGCCCGCTTGAAGGTACTGAAGCTTTCTTT.

V and J are TRBV28 and TRBJ2-1, with D possibly TRBD2 on 6 matching bases. The CDR3 sequence is 16 residues long. With 5 bases removed from V and 7 bases from J, the gap between germline ends came to 21 bases. The germline CDR1 and CDR2 sequences are MDHEN and SYDVKM. The CDR3 DNA is TGTGCCAGCAGTCCCGCGGGATCGGGGCTCGGGAATGAGCAGTTCTTC. It codes for CASSPAGSGLGNEQFF.